What follows are 11 T cell receptor beta chains derived from one specimen sequenced in a study of Tregs in tolerant kidney transplant recipients. Assay used: immunoSEQ multiplex PCR; TCRdb lists only in-frame clones, some missing. Of about 77,000 clones listed, 95% to 98% were seen once; the top ten hold 0.56%. Sequencing used CD4+ T cells from blood, obtained before the transplant. The source is a human donor who received a combined kidney and bone marrow transplant.

This chain links TRBV28 with TRBJ2-5; 9 nucleotides agree with TRBD2. J was trimmed by 5 bases and V by 4 bases; bases with no gene match: 17. The CDR3 loop spans 18 amino acids. The V gene's germline CDR1 is MDHEN and CDR2 SYDVKM. CDR3 protein: CASSYPRGLASSKETQYF. CDR3 nucleotide sequence: TGTGCCAGCAGTTACCCAAGGGGACTAGCCTCATCGAAGGAGACCCAGTACTTC. The complete variable domain, with remaining parts taken from reference TRBV28 and TRBJ2-5, reads DVKVTQSSRYLVKRTGEKVFLECVQDMDHENMFWYRQDPGLGLRLIYFSYDVKMKEKGDIPEGYSVSREKKERFSLILESASTNQTSMYLCASSYPRGLASSKETQYFGPGTRLLVL.

This chain uses TRBV30 with TRBJ1-1; 8 nucleotides align to TRBD1. CDR1 GTSNPN and CDR2 SVGIG come from the germline V gene (reference sequence). The CDR3 length is 13 residues. Trimming at V came to 8 bases and at J to 7 bases, leaving 12 bases not matched to a gene. The CDR3 region has the DNA TGTGCCGGGAACTACAGGGGGAATTATGAAGCTTTCTTT. This gives the protein CAGNYRGNYEAFF.

The gene calls are TRBV7-3 and TRBJ2-2, with no clear D. V was shortened by 0 bases and J by 3 bases, with 11 bases between the two germline ends. The CDR3 is 16 residues long. Germline V gene sequence: CDR1 SGHTA, CDR2 FQGTGA. The CDR3 sequence: CASSLTLGAYTGELFF. CDR3 bases: TGTGCCAGCAGCTTAACCCTAGGAGCTTACACCGGGGAGCTGTTTTTT.

This chain uses TRBV18 with TRBJ2-1; TRBD2 agrees at 13 bases. Trimming at V came to 3 bases and at J to 7 bases, leaving 3 bases not matched to a gene. This CDR3 region has 15 residues. Germline lookup yields CDR1 KGHSH and CDR2 LQKENI. The CDR3: CASSPRLAGGNEQFF. The CDR3 coding sequence is TGTGCCAGCTCACCTCGACTAGCGGGAGGAAATGAGCAGTTCTTC.

CDR3 region: CASTTVSTGGLNEQYF. The DNA of the CDR3 is TGTGCCAGTACTACCGTGAGTACAGGGGGCCTGAACGAGCAGTACTTC. The gene calls are TRBV19 and TRBJ2-7, with 9 positions matching TRBD1. CDR1 is LNHDA, CDR2 SQIVND, per germline (reference sequence). CDR3 length equals 16 residues. V lost 7 bases and J lost 5; bases outside the gene matches: 15.

The gene calls are TRBV27 and TRBJ1-1; no definite D call. The CDR3 is 13 amino acids. CDR1 and CDR2 from the germline V gene are MNHEY and SMNVEV (reference sequence). Trimming pared 8 bases from V and 5 bases from J, leaving 15 bases between. The CDR3 sequence is CASLRRVGTEAFF. The CDR3 DNA reads TGTGCCAGCCTAAGGAGGGTCGGTACTGAAGCTTTCTTT.

CDR3 region: CAASRWDRGYGYTF. The CDR3 nucleotides read TGTGCCGCGAGCAGGTGGGACAGGGGGTATGGCTACACCTTC. The genes are TRBV14 and TRBJ1-2; TRBD1 matches 11 bases. The CDR3 has 14 residues. From germline, CDR1 is SGHDN and CDR2 FVKESK. V dropped 11 bases and J dropped 5; count of bases not matched to a gene: 10.

This chain uses TRBV5-4 with TRBJ2-1; a possible D gene is TRBD1 (7 bases). Trimming removed 3 bases from V and 6 bases from J, with 25 bases in between. The germline gives CDR1 SGHNT, CDR2 YYREEE (reference sequence). This CDR3 contains 18 residues. The CDR3 DNA reads as TGTGCCAGCAGCTCCCCCGACAGGGAGAAACGGGGGACCAATGAGCAGTTCTTC. It translates to CASSSPDREKRGTNEQFF.

CDR3 protein: CSAPRAYEAFF. The CDR3 bases are TGCAGTGCCCCCAGGGCGTATGAAGCTTTCTTT. V gene TRBV20-1 combines with J gene TRBJ1-1, with D possibly TRBD1 on 5 matching bases. This CDR3 has 11 amino acids. V was cut by 6 bases and J by 7 bases, with 12 bases left in between. Germline V gives CDR1 DFQATT, CDR2 SNEGSKA (reference sequence).

The chain carries TRBV11-2 and TRBJ2-7, with D uncertain. Germline lookup yields CDR1 SGHAT and CDR2 FQNNGV. There are 16 residues in the CDR3. Between the trimmed V and J ends, which lost 1 base and 3 bases, there was a span of 16 bases. DNA of the CDR3: TGTGCCAGCAGCTTAGTCGGGTCAACCCATCTCTACGAGCAGTACTTC. Translation: CASSLVGSTHLYEQYF.

This chain connects TRBV2 to TRBJ1-4, with D perhaps matching TRBD1 (5 bases). V was cut by 9 bases and J by 7 bases, with 12 bases left in between. The CDR3 length is 12 residues. CDR1 and CDR2 from the germline V gene are SNHLY and FYNNEI. CDR3 sequence (DNA): TGTGCCAGGTCAGGGTATGGTGAAAAACTGTTTTTT. Residues: CARSGYGEKLFF.